These T cell receptor beta chains were read from a single sample in a study of OX40 agonist ivuxolimab in advanced cancers. Data came from immunoSEQ multiplex PCR; TCRdb stores just in-frame clones and leaves some out. Among 25,000 to 35,000 clones listed, about 80% were seen once. The material sequenced was CD4+ or CD8+ T cells sorted from blood, taken in a trial of the OX40 agonist ivuxolimab. The receptors were sampled from an adult with an advanced solid tumor such as melanoma, head and neck, liver or kidney cancer. Each CDR3 is given with its conserved first and last residue. Fields, in order: CDR3 length, J gene, V gene, D gene, clone size, CDR3 DNA, CDR3 protein. The D gene is left open where the match is weak. Only some rows state a clone size, as once, few, many or a class for expanded clones.

>17|TRBJ2-3|TRBV12-5|-|-
TGTGCTAGTGGTTTGATACTAGAGAGGACAGTGGCAGATACGCAGTATTTT
CASGLILERTVADTQYF
>15|TRBJ2-3|TRBV27|-|-
TGTGCCAGCAGTTTATCTCCCCTTCCTGGACATTCGCAGTGTTTT
CASSLSPLPGHSQCF
>14|TRBJ1-1|TRBV9|TRBD1|-
TGTGCCAGCAGCGAATACAGGGGGCAGGGAGAAGCTTTCTTT
CASSEYRGQGEAFF
>13|TRBJ2-1|TRBV7-7|-|-
TGTGCCAGCAGCCTAGCAAGGACCAATGAGCAGTTCTTC
CASSLARTNEQFF
>14|TRBJ2-7|TRBV11-2|TRBD2|-
TGTGCCAGCAGCTCCCTGGGGGGGACCTACGAGCAGTACTTC
CASSSLGGTYEQYF
>14|TRBJ2-1|TRBV28|-|-
TGTGCCAGCAGTTTGGGGAGGGACAGCAATGAGCAGTTCTTC
CASSLGRDSNEQFF
>18|TRBJ2-1|TRBV11-3|TRBD2|-
TGTGCCAGCAGCTTAGTTGTCCTAGCGGGGGGTCCATACAATGAGCAGTTCTTC
CASSLVVLAGGPYNEQFF
>11|TRBJ1-4|TRBV4-2|-|-
TGTGCCAGCAGCCAAGTGGGGTCACTGTTTTTT
CASSQVGSLFF
>15|TRBJ2-5|TRBV4-2|-|-
TGTGCCAGCAGCCAAGAGGCGGGGTGGCAAGAGACCCAGTACTTC
CASSQEAGWQETQYF
>16|TRBJ2-1|TRBV14|-|-
TGTGCCAGCAGCCAAGTCGGGGGGCTCCCCTACAATGAGCAGTTCTTC
CASSQVGGLPYNEQFF
>12|TRBJ1-2|TRBV11-2|-|-
TGTGCCAGCAGCTTGTCCAACTATGGCTACACCTTC
CASSLSNYGYTF
>15|TRBJ2-7|TRBV5-1|TRBD2|once
TGCGCCAGCAGCCCCCCCGGGACTAATACCTACGAGCAGTACTTC
CASSPPGTNTYEQYF
>11|TRBJ2-7|TRBV7-2|-|-
TGTGCCAGCAGGAATACCTACGAGCAGTACTTC
CASRNTYEQYF
>14|TRBJ2-3|TRBV5-6|TRBD2|few
TGTGCCAGCAGCTTGGCCCTAGCGGGGGGCGGGCAGTATTTT
CASSLALAGGGQYF
>18|TRBJ2-5|TRBV7-3|TRBD2|-
TGTGCCAGCAGTCCTAAGATAGGGACTAGCGGGGGGGAAGAGACCCAGTACTTC
CASSPKIGTSGGEETQYF
>13|TRBJ1-5|TRBV6-6|-|-
TGTGCCAGCAGTTCAACCGTTTATCAGCCCCAGCATTTT
CASSSTVYQPQHF
>12|TRBJ1-1|TRBV5-1|-|-
TGCGCCAGCAGCTCATCGGGGACTGAAGCTTTCTTT
CASSSSGTEAFF
>14|TRBJ1-1|TRBV10-3|-|few
TGTGCCATCAGTGAGGTCGGAGGGGGCACTGAAGCTTTCTTT
CAISEVGGGTEAFF
>13|TRBJ2-7|TRBV7-7|-|-
TGTGCCAGCAGTCCCGCGACTAGTTACGAGCAGTACTTC
CASSPATSYEQYF
>18|TRBJ1-3|TRBV4-3|-|-
TGCGCCAGCAGCCAAGATAAGGAGCCGTTCGGTCAGAGGAACACCATATATTTT
CASSQDKEPFGQRNTIYF
>14|TRBJ1-2|TRBV2|-|-
TGTGCCAGCAGTCCGCGGAGGGGTAACTATGGCTACACCTTC
CASSPRRGNYGYTF
>11|TRBJ2-7|TRBV2|-|-
TGTGCCAGCAGTGCAACCTACGAGCAGTACTTC
CASSATYEQYF
>15|TRBJ2-7|TRBV6-5|-|-
TGTGCCAGCAGCCTTTCGTGGGACATCTCCTACGAGCAGTACTTC
CASSLSWDISYEQYF
>14|TRBJ2-5|TRBV19|-|-
TGTGCCAGTAGTATGGGGGGTTTCCAAGAGACCCAGTACTTC
CASSMGGFQETQYF
>13|TRBJ2-2|TRBV4-3|-|-
TGCGCCAGCAGCCAAGATAACACCGGGGAGCTGTTTTTT
CASSQDNTGELFF
>15|TRBJ2-5|TRBV2|TRBD2|-
TGTGCCAGCATGTTAGCGGGAAGACCACAAGAGACCCAGTACTTC
CASMLAGRPQETQYF
>13|TRBJ2-7|TRBV6-5|-|-
TGTGCCAGCAGTTACAGGGGGTCCTACGAGCAGTACTTC
CASSYRGSYEQYF
>17|TRBJ1-6|TRBV27|TRBD1|medium-sized
TGTGCCAGCAGTTGGGAGACAGGGGGCGCCTATAATTCACCCCTCCACTTT
CASSWETGGAYNSPLHF
>12|TRBJ2-7|TRBV27|TRBD2|few
TGTGCCAGCACAACTGGCGGGGGGGAGCAGTACTTC
CASTTGGGEQYF
>13|TRBJ2-7|TRBV5-1|-|-
TGCGCCAGCAGGTATGGACAATCCTACGAGCAGTACTTC
CASRYGQSYEQYF
>13|TRBJ1-5|TRBV7-6|-|-
TGTGCCAGCAGCGCCCTAATTGGGGGGCCCCAGCATTTT
CASSALIGGPQHF